Following are 30 T cell receptor beta chains from one sample sequenced in a study of Ad26.COV2.S vaccination and SARS-CoV-2 variants. Sample treatment: roughly 18 received Ad26.COV2.S at low or high dose, single or two shots; a few received placebo; per-sample allocation not given. The investigators took samples on day 63 after the first vaccine or placebo injection. Method: immunoSEQ multiplex PCR; TCRdb's copy keeps in-frame clones and lacks some. The sample carries over 350,000 clones, around 85% recorded once. This sample comprised peripheral blood, obtained in a trial of Ad26.COV2.S vaccine versus placebo. The origin of the receptors is a person between 18 and 65 years old who received the Ad26.COV2.S COVID-19 vaccine or a placebo.

Here the CDR3 reads CASSYQTAPTDTQYF. CDR3 nucleotide sequence: TGTGCCAGCAGTTATCAAACTGCCCCCACAGATACGCAGTATTTT. The chain combines TRBV6-5 with TRBJ2-3, with D unclear. CDR3 length: 15 amino acids. The germline V gene has CDR1 MNHEY and CDR2 SVGAGI. V was cut by 3 bases and J by 2 bases, with 12 bases left in between.

V gene TRBV19 combines with J gene TRBJ1-3; D is uncertain. The V and J ends lost 8 bases and 4 bases respectively, with 12 bases between them. From germline, CDR1 is LNHDA and CDR2 SQIVND (reference sequence). This CDR3 region has 13 residues. CDR3 protein: CASSPSGGNTIYF. CDR3 DNA: TGTGCCAGTTCTCCCTCGGGGGGAAACACCATATATTTT.

This clone appeared once. The rearrangement links TRBV6-5 to TRBJ2-5; TRBD1 matches 8 bases. From germline, CDR1 is MNHEY and CDR2 SVGAGI. The ends lost 10 bases at V and 6 bases at J; junction bases unmatched: 10. The CDR3 has 13 residues. CDR3 DNA sequence: TGTGCCACCCTTACAGGGGGTGGAAAGACCCAGTACTTC. Residues: CATLTGGGKTQYF.

The chain uses TRBV7-2 and TRBJ2-6, with D possibly matching TRBD2 (7 bases). Germline CDR1 SGHTA, CDR2 FQGNSA. The CDR3 contains 16 residues. Between the trimmed V and J ends, which lost 2 bases and 1 base, there was a span of 9 bases. This CDR3 is CASSLRGASGANVLTF. The DNA for the CDR3 is TGTGCCAGCAGCTTACGGGGGGCTTCTGGGGCCAACGTCCTGACTTTC.

As to this clone: Other DNA sequences from this sample encode an identical CDR3 as well. The chain uses TRBV15 and TRBJ1-4; D unclear. CDR3 length: 15 residues. The V gene lost 0 bases and the J gene lost 0 bases, with 5 bases spanning the gap. Germline CDR1 LNHNV, CDR2 YYDKDF (reference sequence). As DNA, the CDR3 is TGTGCCACCAGCAGAGACCCTGCAACTAATGAAAAACTGTTTTTT. Its translation: CATSRDPATNEKLFF.

This chain joins TRBV4-1 and TRBJ1-5; D remains ambiguous. Germline CDR1 and CDR2: MGHRA and YSYEKL. Trimming stripped 0 bases from V and 2 bases from J, with 11 bases between. CDR3 length: 16 amino acids. The CDR3 DNA is TGCGCCAGCAGCCAAGATCCCAAGGACGGCAATCAGCCCCAGCATTTT. This gives the protein CASSQDPKDGNQPQHF.

The rearrangement joins TRBV7-9 to TRBJ1-4; D unclear. The V and J ends lost 5 bases and 6 bases respectively, with 16 bases between them. The CDR3 consists of 15 residues. Germline V lookup: CDR1 SEHNR, CDR2 FQNEAQ (reference sequence). The CDR3, as DNA: TGTGCCAGCAGCAAGTCGACACCGTGGGATGAAAAACTGTTTTTT. Its translation is CASSKSTPWDEKLFF. Drawing the rest from reference TRBV7-9 and TRBJ1-4, the complete variable domain is DTGVSQNPRHKITKRGQNVTFRCDPISEHNRLYWYRQTLGQGPEFLTYFQNEAQLEKSRLLSDRFSAERPKGSFSTLEIQRTEQGDSAMYLCASSKSTPWDEKLFFGSGTQLSVL.

The CDR3 here is CASGTGVGHSPLHF. As DNA, the CDR3 is TGTGCCAGCGGTACAGGGGTAGGACATTCACCCCTCCACTTT. The chain links TRBV28 to TRBJ1-6; 7 nucleotides align to TRBD1. From germline, CDR1 is MDHEN and CDR2 SYDVKM. Trimming cost V 8 bases and J 8 bases; bases outside gene matches: 9. There are 14 residues in the CDR3.

The chain couples TRBV6-5 to TRBJ1-1; D is unclear. Trimming removed 2 bases at V and 0 bases at J, with 13 bases between. This CDR3 has 16 residues. Germline lookup yields CDR1 MNHEY and CDR2 SVGAGI. The CDR3 here is CASSYVAVSMNTEAFF. CDR3 nucleotide sequence: TGTGCCAGCAGTTACGTTGCTGTTTCCATGAACACTGAAGCTTTCTTT.

This clone was counted between two and nine times. This rearrangement joins TRBV5-1 to TRBJ2-7, with D possibly being TRBD1 or TRBD2 (6 bases each). The CDR3 is 12 amino acids. The germline gives CDR1 SGHRS, CDR2 YFSETQ. Trimming left V 3 bases short and J 5 bases short, with 9 bases between. The CDR3 reads CASSWGADEQYF. DNA of the CDR3: TGCGCCAGCAGCTGGGGGGCCGACGAGCAGTACTTC. The variable domain in full, with the rest retrieved from reference TRBV5-1 and TRBJ2-7, is KAGVTQTPRYLIKTRGQQVTLSCSPISGHRSVSWYQQTPGQGLQFLFEYFSETQRNKGNFPGRFSGRQFSNSRSEMNVSTLELGDSALYLCASSWGADEQYFGPGTRLTVT.

The V call is TRBV10-1, the J call TRBJ2-3, with a tentative D call TRBD2 (6 bases). V was clipped by 8 bases and J by 2 bases, with 11 bases between them. This CDR3 spans 13 amino acids. Germline loops: CDR1 WNHNN, CDR2 SYGVQD (reference sequence). The CDR3 sequence is CASRGGATDTQYF. The DNA for the CDR3 is TGCGCCAGCCGAGGAGGGGCCACAGATACGCAGTATTTT.

V usage is TRBV13 and J usage is TRBJ1-1; 7 positions agree with TRBD1. The V gene end was trimmed by 4 bases and the J gene end by 3 bases; junction bases not matched to a gene: 14. CDR1 and CDR2 (germline): PRHDT, FYEKMQ (reference sequence). This CDR3 is 17 amino acids long. This chain's CDR3 is CASSSLGGPKAYTEAFF. DNA of the CDR3: TGTGCCAGCAGCTCTCTAGGGGGCCCCAAGGCGTACACTGAAGCTTTCTTT.

The chain uses TRBV27 and TRBJ1-2; a weak D match, TRBD1 (5 bases). The CDR3 has 12 amino acids. V lost 8 bases and J lost 8, with 15 bases in between. Germline CDR1 and CDR2: MNHEY and SMNVEV (reference sequence). In DNA form, the CDR3 reads TGTGCCAGCCGTAGGGGTTGGGGAGGCTACACCTTC. Translated, it gives CASRRGWGGYTF.

A few counts support this clone. The rearrangement links TRBV21-1 to TRBJ2-2. TRBV21-1 is a known pseudogene. The CDR3 is made up of 12 amino acids. In nucleotides, the CDR3 is TGTGCCAGCTTCTGGGGAAGCGGGGAGCTGTTTTTT. Translating it yields CASFWGSGELFF.

The CDR3 sequence is CASSGDRVYNEQFF. In DNA form, the CDR3 reads TGTGCCAGCAGTGGGGACAGGGTCTACAATGAGCAGTTCTTC. This sequence joins TRBV2 and TRBJ2-1; 9 positions agree with TRBD1. The V and J ends lost 4 bases and 3 bases, in that order; junction bases with no gene match: 1. The CDR3 sequence is 14 residues long. Germline V CDR1 and CDR2: SNHLY, FYNNEI.

The chain couples TRBV7-9 to TRBJ2-7; 7 positions match TRBD1. The J segment lost 5 bases and the V segment lost 7 bases, leaving 8 bases of the junction unmatched. This CDR3 is built from 13 residues. Per the germline V gene, CDR1 is SEHNR and CDR2 is FQNEAQ (reference sequence). CDR3 sequence (DNA): TGTGCCAGCACTCCTACAGGGGAAAACGAGCAGTACTTC. Its translation is CASTPTGENEQYF.

In this sample, this clone turned up a few times. The rearrangement uses TRBV2 and TRBJ2-7; D is uncertain. Per the germline V gene, CDR1 is SNHLY and CDR2 is FYNNEI. The CDR3 is 13 amino acids. The ends were cut back, 5 bases at V and 0 bases at J, with 8 bases in the middle. Here the CDR3 DNA reads TGTGCCAGCAGTCTCACGGTCTCCTACGAGCAGTACTTC. Translating gives CASSLTVSYEQYF.

The chain couples TRBV6-1 to TRBJ2-3; 10 positions match TRBD2. Germline V gives CDR1 MNHNS, CDR2 SASEGT. V gave up 3 bases and J gave up 7 bases; unmatched junction bases: 13. CDR3 size: 17 residues. The CDR3 reads CASSDRRLAGAGNTQYF. DNA of the CDR3: TGTGCCAGCAGTGACCGGCGGCTAGCGGGGGCCGGGAATACGCAGTATTTT.

This clone has just a few counts. In the same sample, other DNA sequences code for this CDR3. This chain uses TRBV10-3 with TRBJ2-2, with 10 bases identical to TRBD1. The CDR3 runs 15 residues. Germline CDR1 ENHRY, CDR2 SYGVKD. Trimming took 6 bases from V and 3 from J; bases not matched to a gene: 4. CDR3 loop: CAISPGQGYTGELFF. In DNA, the CDR3 is TGTGCCATCAGCCCGGGACAGGGGTACACCGGGGAGCTGTTTTTT.

On this clone: Other DNA sequences within the sample encode an identical CDR3. The V gene is TRBV6-5, the J gene TRBJ1-3; D not certain. Germline V lookup: CDR1 MNHEY, CDR2 SVGAGI. The CDR3 spans 15 residues. V was pared by 2 bases and J by 0 bases, with 8 bases between. CDR3 bases: TGTGCCAGCAGTTACCGGCGGAGCTCTGGAAACACCATATATTTT. Amino acid sequence: CASSYRRSSGNTIYF.

This chain joins TRBV18 and TRBJ2-4; unclear D gene. The CDR3 loop spans 13 amino acids. From germline, CDR1 is KGHSH and CDR2 LQKENI. V dropped 6 bases and J dropped 0 bases, with 6 bases sitting between them. CDR3 bases: TGTGCCAGCTCCCCGCTAGCCAAAAACATTCAGTACTTC. Translated: CASSPLAKNIQYF.

The chain is built from TRBV7-9 and TRBJ1-1; no definite D call. This CDR3 comprises 16 residues. Trimming pared 1 base from V and 6 bases from J, leaving 18 bases between. Per the germline V gene, CDR1 is SEHNR and CDR2 is FQNEAQ (reference sequence). The CDR3 is CASSLVTLTGRAEAFF. CDR3 in DNA: TGTGCCAGCAGCTTAGTGACCTTGACGGGGAGGGCTGAAGCTTTCTTT. The full variable domain, rest sourced from reference TRBV7-9 and TRBJ1-1, is DTGVSQNPRHKITKRGQNVTFRCDPISEHNRLYWYRQTLGQGPEFLTYFQNEAQLEKSRLLSDRFSAERPKGSFSTLEIQRTEQGDSAMYLCASSLVTLTGRAEAFFGQGTRLTVV.

The chain has TRBV5-1 and TRBJ2-5; D gene uncertain. The CDR3 has 16 amino acids. Per the germline V gene, CDR1 is SGHRS and CDR2 is YFSETQ. With 3 bases removed from V and 4 bases from J, the gap between germline ends came to 19 bases. CDR3 loop: CASSYYGSLRGETQYF. The DNA for the CDR3 is TGCGCCAGCAGCTACTACGGGTCCCTGCGAGGAGAGACCCAGTACTTC.

CDR3 region: CASSIGTGWGSGSNQPQHF. The CDR3, as DNA: TGTGCCAGTAGTATAGGCACTGGATGGGGGTCGGGAAGCAATCAGCCCCAGCATTTT. The chain employs TRBV19 and TRBJ1-5; D is possibly TRBD1 (5 bases). Germline CDR1 is LNHDA and CDR2 is SQIVND (reference sequence). This CDR3 has 19 residues. V was pared by 1 base and J by 1 base, with 20 bases between.

In nucleotides, the CDR3 is TGTGCTAGTGGTTTGGTAGTGGCAGGGAGCCCCCACGAGGTGTACTTC. This gives the protein CASGLVVAGSPHEVYF. The chain uses TRBV12-5 and TRBJ2-7; tentatively, D is TRBD1 or TRBD2 (5 bases each). The V end lost 0 bases, the J end lost 12 bases, and 24 bases lay between the germline ends. The CDR3 spans 16 residues. Looked up from germline, CDR1 is LGHNT and CDR2 is FRNRAP.

The gene calls are TRBV4-1 and TRBJ2-6; no clear D. This CDR3 has 15 amino acids. Germline V gives CDR1 MGHRA, CDR2 YSYEKL. Trimming cost V 2 bases and J 0 bases, with 5 bases left between them. In DNA, the CDR3 is TGCGCCAGCAGCCAACCAGGCTCTGGGGCCAACGTCCTGACTTTC. The encoded protein is CASSQPGSGANVLTF.

This CDR3 is CASSSPGQGITFF. As DNA, the CDR3 is TGTGCCAGCAGTTCCCCGGGACAGGGAATAACTTTCTTT. V gene TRBV6-5 combines with J gene TRBJ1-1, with TRBD1 identical over 9 bases. Per germline, CDR1 MNHEY and CDR2 SVGAGI. With 4 bases clipped from V and 12 bases from J, the junction kept 9 bases outside the gene matches. This CDR3 spans 13 amino acids.

J is TRBJ1-5 and V is TRBV7-9; D gene uncertain. V gave up 1 base and J gave up 2 bases, with 3 bases separating them. The CDR3 is 13 amino acids. CDR1 and CDR2 (germline): SEHNR, FQNEAQ (reference sequence). CDR3 sequence: CASSLDRNQPQHF. The DNA of the CDR3 is TGTGCCAGCAGCTTAGATCGCAATCAGCCCCAGCATTTT.

The J gene is TRBJ2-7, the V gene TRBV6-5; D is perhaps TRBD1 (6 bases). V was cut by 3 bases and J by 2 bases, with 11 bases left in between. The CDR3 has 14 amino acids. Germline-derived CDR1 and CDR2 are MNHEY and SVGAGI. CDR3 nucleotides: TGTGCCAGCAGTTATCGTGGGGGCCCCTACGAGCAGTACTTC. This codes for CASSYRGGPYEQYF.

The CDR3 region is CASSKQVNTEAFF. CDR3 bases: TGCGCCAGCAGTAAACAGGTGAACACTGAAGCTTTCTTT. This sequence joins TRBV10-1 and TRBJ1-1, with a weak D call TRBD1 (5 bases). Germline V CDR1 and CDR2: WNHNN, SYGVQD (reference sequence). V shed 5 bases and J shed 0 bases, with 7 bases lying between them. This CDR3 comprises 13 residues.